The rows below give T cell receptor beta chains drawn from one sample of a study of blood T cell repertoires in COVID-19. Some clones are missing from TCRdb's copy, which holds only in-frame ones; the method was immunoSEQ multiplex PCR. The data show approximately 120,000 clones, 85% to 90% seen once. The sequenced material came from peripheral blood. The source is a human donor in a cohort sampled during active COVID-19. Both conserved end residues are part of each CDR3. D genes are given only for firm matches. Clone size is shown for a subset of rows, as once, few, many or a class of expanded clone.

clone size: NA; V gene: TRBV5-4; J gene: TRBJ1-1; D gene: NA; CDR3 protein: CASSEAGISKGAFF; CDR3 DNA: TGTGCCAGCAGCGAAGCCGGGATCTCAAAGGGAGCTTTCTTT
clone size: NA; V gene: TRBV6-5; J gene: TRBJ2-7; D gene: NA; CDR3 protein: CASSLGYEQYF; CDR3 DNA: TGTGCCAGCAGCCTAGGCTACGAGCAGTACTTC
clone size: NA; V gene: TRBV5-4; J gene: TRBJ1-5; D gene: NA; CDR3 protein: CASSPTPGGNQPQHF; CDR3 DNA: TGTGCCAGCAGCCCTACTCCGGGGGGCAATCAGCCCCAGCATTTT
clone size: NA; V gene: TRBV30; J gene: TRBJ1-2; D gene: NA; CDR3 protein: CAWSPGLYGYTF; CDR3 DNA: TGTGCCTGGAGTCCCGGACTCTATGGCTACACCTTC
clone size: NA; V gene: TRBV7-9; J gene: TRBJ2-1; D gene: NA; CDR3 protein: CASRASAYNEQFF; CDR3 DNA: TGTGCCAGCAGGGCTAGCGCATACAATGAGCAGTTCTTC
clone size: NA; V gene: TRBV5-5; J gene: TRBJ2-1; D gene: TRBD2; CDR3 protein: CASSFNGLAGWNEQFF; CDR3 DNA: TGTGCCAGCAGCTTTAACGGACTAGCGGGGTGGAATGAGCAGTTCTTC
clone size: NA; V gene: TRBV6-2/TRBV6-3; J gene: TRBJ2-1; D gene: TRBD2; CDR3 protein: CASSYQRGRSDEQFF; CDR3 DNA: TGTGCCAGCAGTTATCAGCGGGGCAGGTCAGATGAGCAGTTCTTC
clone size: NA; V gene: TRBV10-3; J gene: TRBJ2-2; D gene: TRBD2; CDR3 protein: CAIRDVSGGNTGELFF; CDR3 DNA: TGTGCCATCAGAGACGTTAGCGGGGGAAACACCGGGGAGCTGTTTTTT
clone size: NA; V gene: TRBV5-1; J gene: TRBJ2-3; D gene: TRBD1; CDR3 protein: CASSSRQGTSTDTQYF; CDR3 DNA: TGCGCCAGCAGCTCCCGACAGGGAACTAGCACAGATACGCAGTATTTT
clone size: NA; V gene: TRBV3-1/TRBV3-2; J gene: TRBJ1-1; D gene: NA; CDR3 protein: CASSGGVAEAFF; CDR3 DNA: TGTGCCAGCAGCGGGGGGGTGGCTGAAGCTTTCTTT
clone size: NA; V gene: TRBV5-4; J gene: TRBJ2-3; D gene: NA; CDR3 protein: CASSFGKRASTDTQYF; CDR3 DNA: TGTGCCAGCAGCTTTGGTAAGCGGGCTAGCACAGATACGCAGTATTTT
clone size: NA; V gene: TRBV2; J gene: TRBJ1-1; D gene: NA; CDR3 protein: CASTRGSEAFF; CDR3 DNA: TGTGCCAGCACCCGGGGAAGTGAAGCTTTCTTT
clone size: NA; V gene: TRBV4-3; J gene: TRBJ2-7; D gene: TRBD2; CDR3 protein: CASSPRVAGGPVADEQYF; CDR3 DNA: TGCGCCAGCAGCCCCCGGGTAGCGGGGGGGCCGGTCGCCGACGAGCAGTACTTC
clone size: NA; V gene: TRBV11-2; J gene: TRBJ1-1; D gene: NA; CDR3 protein: CASSSITRGNTEAFF; CDR3 DNA: TGTGCCAGCAGCTCTATAACTCGAGGGAACACTGAAGCTTTCTTT
clone size: NA; V gene: TRBV5-5; J gene: TRBJ1-6; D gene: NA; CDR3 protein: CASSSEGVYNSPLHF; CDR3 DNA: TGTGCCAGCAGCTCCGAAGGGGTCTATAATTCACCCCTCCACTTT
clone size: NA; V gene: TRBV9; J gene: TRBJ2-1; D gene: TRBD2; CDR3 protein: CASSVGTSGTYNEQFF; CDR3 DNA: TGTGCCAGCAGCGTCGGGACTAGCGGGACCTACAATGAGCAGTTCTTC
clone size: NA; V gene: TRBV19; J gene: TRBJ1-4; D gene: TRBD1; CDR3 protein: CASSIGDRGAAGKLFF; CDR3 DNA: TGTGCCAGTAGTATAGGGGACAGGGGAGCTGCGGGAAAACTGTTTTTT
clone size: NA; V gene: TRBV7-9; J gene: TRBJ2-3; D gene: TRBD2; CDR3 protein: CASSFWGGSVTDTQYF; CDR3 DNA: TGTGCCAGCAGCTTCTGGGGCGGGAGTGTCACAGATACGCAGTATTTT
clone size: NA; V gene: TRBV4-1; J gene: TRBJ1-4; D gene: NA; CDR3 protein: CASSQDMRKVTVYEKLFF; CDR3 DNA: TGCGCCAGCAGCCAAGATATGAGGAAGGTAACGGTATATGAAAAACTGTTTTTT
clone size: NA; V gene: TRBV2; J gene: TRBJ2-5; D gene: NA; CDR3 protein: CASSGNQETQYF; CDR3 DNA: TGTGCCAGCAGTGGTAACCAAGAGACCCAGTACTTC
clone size: NA; V gene: TRBV12-3/TRBV12-4; J gene: TRBJ2-5; D gene: NA; CDR3 protein: CASSQNQETQYF; CDR3 DNA: TGTGCCAGCAGCCAGAACCAAGAGACCCAGTACTTC
clone size: NA; V gene: TRBV12-3/TRBV12-4; J gene: TRBJ1-1; D gene: NA; CDR3 protein: CASRSAGEGYEIF; CDR3 DNA: TGTGCCAGCCGATCGGCAGGGGAAGGCTATGAGATCTTT
clone size: NA; V gene: TRBV2; J gene: TRBJ2-2; D gene: TRBD2; CDR3 protein: CASSEALAGETGELFF; CDR3 DNA: TGTGCCAGCAGTGAGGCGTTAGCGGGCGAGACCGGGGAGCTGTTTTTT
clone size: few; V gene: TRBV19; J gene: TRBJ2-5; D gene: NA; CDR3 protein: CASSMGAVGETQYF; CDR3 DNA: TGTGCCAGTAGTATGGGGGCCGTAGGTGAGACCCAGTACTTC
clone size: once; V gene: TRBV24-1; J gene: TRBJ2-1; D gene: NA; CDR3 protein: CATSDSAVAYNEQFF; CDR3 DNA: TGTGCCACCAGTGATTCCGCGGTAGCCTACAATGAGCAGTTCTTC
clone size: NA; V gene: TRBV7-2; J gene: TRBJ2-1; D gene: NA; CDR3 protein: CASSLYGNEQFF; CDR3 DNA: TGTGCCAGCAGCTTATACGGCAATGAGCAGTTCTTC
clone size: NA; V gene: TRBV28; J gene: TRBJ1-3; D gene: NA; CDR3 protein: CASGWLSGNTIYF; CDR3 DNA: TGTGCCAGCGGTTGGCTCTCTGGAAACACCATATATTTT
clone size: NA; V gene: TRBV18; J gene: TRBJ2-1; D gene: TRBD2; CDR3 protein: CASSPGTSGLNEQFF; CDR3 DNA: TGTGCCAGCTCACCGGGGACTAGCGGTCTCAATGAGCAGTTCTTC
clone size: NA; V gene: TRBV27; J gene: TRBJ1-1; D gene: TRBD1; CDR3 protein: CASSLTGGGTEAFF; CDR3 DNA: TGTGCCAGCAGTTTAACAGGGGGCGGCACTGAAGCTTTCTTT
clone size: NA; V gene: TRBV10-3; J gene: TRBJ1-6; D gene: TRBD1; CDR3 protein: CATSGTGDSPLHF; CDR3 DNA: TGTGCCACTTCCGGGACAGGGGATTCACCCCTCCACTTT
clone size: NA; V gene: TRBV9; J gene: TRBJ1-2; D gene: NA; CDR3 protein: CASSPGPKGNYGYTF; CDR3 DNA: TGTGCCAGCAGCCCCGGCCCAAAGGGGAACTATGGCTACACCTTC
clone size: few; V gene: TRBV4-3; J gene: TRBJ2-1; D gene: NA; CDR3 protein: CASSQGLFYNEQFF; CDR3 DNA: TGCGCCAGCAGCCAAGGACTTTTCTACAATGAGCAGTTCTTC
clone size: NA; V gene: TRBV7-2; J gene: TRBJ2-7; D gene: TRBD2; CDR3 protein: CASSAWGLPAYEQYF; CDR3 DNA: TGTGCCAGCAGCGCTTGGGGACTACCCGCCTACGAGCAGTACTTC
clone size: NA; V gene: TRBV21-1; J gene: TRBJ2-3; D gene: NA; CDR3 protein: CASSKVNCTDTQYF; CDR3 DNA: TGTGCCAGCAGCAAAGTAAACTGCACAGATACGCAGTATTTT
clone size: NA; V gene: TRBV6-5; J gene: TRBJ2-3; D gene: TRBD1; CDR3 protein: CASSKDRQGTDTQYF; CDR3 DNA: TGTGCCAGCAGTAAGGACAGGCAAGGCACAGATACGCAGTATTTT
clone size: many; V gene: TRBV19; J gene: TRBJ1-3; D gene: TRBD1; CDR3 protein: CASSIGDRSSGNTIYF; CDR3 DNA: TGTGCCAGTAGTATAGGGGACAGAAGCTCTGGAAACACCATATATTTT
clone size: once; V gene: TRBV7-2; J gene: TRBJ2-5; D gene: NA; CDR3 protein: CASSADGETQYF; CDR3 DNA: TGTGCCAGCAGCGCCGACGGGGAGACCCAGTACTTC
clone size: NA; V gene: TRBV30; J gene: TRBJ1-2; D gene: NA; CDR3 protein: CAWSQGRVGYTF; CDR3 DNA: TGTGCCTGGAGTCAGGGGCGGGTTGGCTACACCTTC
clone size: NA; V gene: TRBV5-6; J gene: TRBJ2-5; D gene: NA; CDR3 protein: CASSLDYGNQETQYF; CDR3 DNA: TGTGCCAGCAGCTTGGATTACGGGAATCAAGAGACCCAGTACTTC
clone size: once; V gene: TRBV5-1; J gene: TRBJ1-2; D gene: TRBD1; CDR3 protein: CASSFATGGEGYTF; CDR3 DNA: TGCGCCAGCAGCTTCGCGACAGGGGGCGAAGGCTACACCTTC
clone size: NA; V gene: TRBV2; J gene: TRBJ1-5; D gene: NA; CDR3 protein: CASSNTGQPQHF; CDR3 DNA: TGTGCCAGCAGTAACACAGGCCAGCCCCAGCATTTT
clone size: few; V gene: TRBV11-3; J gene: TRBJ2-5; D gene: NA; CDR3 protein: CASTDPMRETQYF; CDR3 DNA: TGTGCCAGCACCGACCCCATGCGGGAGACCCAGTACTTC
clone size: NA; V gene: TRBV7-2; J gene: TRBJ2-1; D gene: TRBD2; CDR3 protein: CASSLVGSGWDNEQFF; CDR3 DNA: TGTGCCAGCAGCTTAGTCGGTAGCGGGTGGGACAATGAGCAGTTCTTC
clone size: once; V gene: TRBV19; J gene: TRBJ2-1; D gene: NA; CDR3 protein: CASSWLYNEQFF; CDR3 DNA: TGTGCCAGTAGTTGGCTTTACAATGAGCAGTTCTTC
clone size: NA; V gene: TRBV7-2; J gene: TRBJ2-5; D gene: NA; CDR3 protein: CASSLSGDQETQYF; CDR3 DNA: TGTGCCAGCAGCTTATCGGGGGACCAAGAGACCCAGTACTTC
clone size: NA; V gene: TRBV28; J gene: TRBJ1-2; D gene: TRBD1; CDR3 protein: CASRLTGGVGGYTF; CDR3 DNA: TGTGCCAGCAGGCTGACAGGGGGCGTAGGTGGCTACACCTTC
clone size: NA; V gene: TRBV7-9; J gene: TRBJ1-1; D gene: TRBD1; CDR3 protein: CASSLAGQGITEAFF; CDR3 DNA: TGTGCCAGCAGCTTAGCCGGACAGGGGATAACTGAAGCTTTCTTT
clone size: NA; V gene: TRBV10-3; J gene: TRBJ2-7; D gene: NA; CDR3 protein: CAISGKDYSYEQYF; CDR3 DNA: TGTGCCATCAGTGGCAAGGACTACTCCTACGAGCAGTACTTC
clone size: NA; V gene: TRBV18; J gene: TRBJ2-1; D gene: NA; CDR3 protein: CASSPYRQREQFF; CDR3 DNA: TGTGCCAGCTCACCATACAGACAGCGTGAGCAGTTCTTC